The clone carrying this T cell receptor beta chain was counted a few times. The TCR library protocol was used to attach unique molecular identifiers. These identifiers were attached to individual cDNA molecules. One entry per CDR3 protein, called by TCRdb with MiXCR from the 5' RACE reads. The sample has fewer than 85,000 distinct CDR3 sequences; about 11% are singletons. These data come from a study of early T cells in non-severe SARS-CoV-2 infection. Overall study context: Investigators sequenced bulk RNA drawn from unsorted whole blood, and chains remained unpaired.

Germline loops: CDR1 MNHEY, CDR2 SVGEGT. CDR3 size: 13 residues. V shed 10 bases and J shed 6 bases, with 15 bases lying between them. This rearrangement joins TRBV6-2 or TRBV6-3 to TRBJ2-2; tentative D call: TRBD2 (6 bases). This specimen was whole blood, taken at baseline. This clonotype was sampled from an adult who was a healthcare worker with PCR-confirmed SARS-CoV-2 infection or an uninfected control (not recorded which). The CDR3 DNA is TGTGCCACCTCAGAGCCGGGGGCCGGGGAGCTGTTTTTT. Amino acid sequence: CATSEPGAGELFF.